Below, 16 T cell receptor beta chains from the same sample are listed, as sequenced in a study of T cells in narcolepsy. The table came from immunoSEQ multiplex PCR; TCRdb's copy has only in-frame clones and leaves some out. Of about 24,000 clones in the sample, around two thirds are singletons; the top ten hold roughly an eighth. The sample consisted of memory (CD45RA-) CD4+ T cells from blood. Receptors were obtained from a human donor in good health.

J is TRBJ2-1 and V is TRBV30; D call uncertain. V dropped 0 bases and J dropped 9 bases, with 12 bases sitting between them. The length of the CDR3 is 13 residues. Germline CDR1 reads GTSNPN; CDR2 reads SVGIG (reference sequence). The CDR3 here is CAWSVQSGGEQFF. The DNA for the CDR3 is TGTGCCTGGAGTGTACAATCGGGCGGTGAGCAGTTCTTC.

The V call is TRBV30, the J call TRBJ1-1; D uncertain. V lost 0 bases and J 4 bases, leaving 9 bases between the germline ends. Looked up from germline, CDR1 is GTSNPN and CDR2 is SVGIG (reference sequence). This CDR3 contains 13 residues. CDR3 nucleotides: TGTGCCTGGAGTGTACGCTCGGGCACTGAAGCTTTCTTT. Its protein is CAWSVRSGTEAFF. Complete variable domain (other parts from reference TRBV30 and TRBJ1-1): SQTIHQWPATLVQPVGSPLSLECTVEGTSNPNLYWYRQAAGRGLQLLFYSVGIGQISSEVPQNLSASRPQDRQFILSSKKLLLSDSGFYLCAWSVRSGTEAFFGQGTRLTVV.

J is TRBJ1-1 and V is TRBV6-1; the D gene is possibly TRBD1 (6 bases). Deletions cut 8 bases from V and 1 base from J, with 14 bases between. CDR1 is MNHNS, CDR2 SASEGT, per germline. CDR3 length equals 14 residues. The CDR3 nucleotides read TGTGCCAGCGTACTAAAGACAGGGAACACTGAAGCTTTCTTT. It specifies CASVLKTGNTEAFF.

The J gene is TRBJ1-4, the V gene TRBV4-1; no firm D call. The CDR3 totals 13 residues. In germline, CDR1 is MGHRA, CDR2 YSYEKL. Trimming left V 3 bases short and J 8 bases short, with 10 bases between. This CDR3 is CASSHPSGEKLFF. For the CDR3, the DNA is TGCGCCAGCAGCCACCCCAGCGGAGAAAAACTGTTTTTT.

The chain carries TRBV11-2 and TRBJ2-5, with 8 bases fitting TRBD1. The junction had 3 bases not matched to a gene; V was cut back by 4 bases and J by 2 bases. The CDR3 is made up of 14 amino acids. Germline V gives CDR1 SGHAT, CDR2 FQNNGV. In DNA form, the CDR3 reads TGTGCCAGCAGCTCCGGGACAGGTCAAGAGACCCAGTACTTC. Translated, it gives CASSSGTGQETQYF.

This clone was detected a few times. The genes are TRBV4-3 and TRBJ1-2; D unclear. The CDR3 extends over 13 amino acids. CDR1 and CDR2 from the germline V gene are LGHNA and YSLEER. V gave up 3 bases and J gave up 8 bases, with 13 bases separating them. The CDR3, as DNA: TGCGCCAGCAGCCACGAAATGCAGCGCGGCTACACCTTC. It codes for CASSHEMQRGYTF.

The chain employs TRBV11-2 and TRBJ2-7; D is tentatively TRBD1 or TRBD2 (5 bases each). The CDR3 is 12 amino acids. V gave up 1 base and J gave up 13 bases, with 14 bases separating them. The germline CDR1 and CDR2 sequences are SGHAT and FQNNGV. This CDR3 reads CASSLGGRDVYF. For the CDR3, the DNA is TGTGCCAGCAGCTTAGGGGGACGGGATGTTTACTTC. The whole variable domain, filled in from reference TRBV11-2 and TRBJ2-7, reads EAGVAQSPRYKIIEKRQSVAFWCNPISGHATLYWYQQILGQGPKLLIQFQNNGVVDDSQLPKDRFSAERLKGVDSTLKIQPAKLEDSAVYLCASSLGGRDVYFGPGTRLTVT.

The CDR3 spells CASSPGQLYNSPLHF. The DNA for the CDR3 is TGTGCCAGCAGTCCCGGACAGTTATATAATTCACCCCTCCACTTT. The genes are TRBV28 and TRBJ1-6; a weak D match, TRBD1 (6 bases). The CDR3 has 15 amino acids. Deletions cut 5 bases from V and 4 bases from J, with 12 bases between. From germline, CDR1 is MDHEN and CDR2 SYDVKM.

This rearrangement joins TRBV5-5 to TRBJ2-7; 7 bases are a match to TRBD2. J lost 2 bases, V lost 0 bases, and 8 bases had no gene match. This CDR3 comprises 16 residues. The germline CDR1 and CDR2 sequences are SGHKS and YYEKEE (reference sequence). The CDR3 loop is CASSLEGGRGAYEQYF. CDR3 coding DNA: TGTGCCAGCAGCTTGGAAGGCGGGAGAGGGGCCTACGAGCAGTACTTC.

V gene TRBV6-5 combines with J gene TRBJ2-7; 9 bases map to TRBD2. Germline V CDR1 and CDR2: MNHEY, SVGAGI. J gave up 2 bases and V 7 bases, and 3 bases lay outside the gene matches. The CDR3 length is 13 residues. CDR3: CASTAGGPYEQYF. CDR3 bases: TGTGCCAGCACGGCGGGGGGGCCCTACGAGCAGTACTTC.

The chain employs TRBV28 and TRBJ1-6, with a weak D call TRBD1 (6 bases). CDR1 is MDHEN, CDR2 SYDVKM, per germline. CDR3 length equals 15 residues. V was clipped by 10 bases and J by 6 bases, with 19 bases between them. The CDR3 DNA reads TGTGCCACGCTCTGGGGGCAGGGACTTAATTCACCCCTCCACTTT. Protein: CATLWGQGLNSPLHF. The full variable domain, rest sourced from reference TRBV28 and TRBJ1-6, is DVKVTQSSRYLVKRTGEKVFLECVQDMDHENMFWYRQDPGLGLRLIYFSYDVKMKEKGDIPEGYSVSREKKERFSLILESASTNQTSMYLCATLWGQGLNSPLHFGNGTRLTVT.

This clone was seen a handful of times. The chain carries TRBV4-1 and TRBJ1-6; TRBD1 agrees at 7 bases. Germline lookup yields CDR1 MGHRA and CDR2 YSYEKL. With V trimmed by 4 bases and J by 11 bases, 11 bases remained unmatched. The CDR3 contains 15 residues. The CDR3 protein is CASSPSDRSGTPLHF. The CDR3 nucleotides are TGCGCCAGCAGCCCCTCGGACAGGTCGGGGACACCCCTCCACTTT.

The rearrangement links TRBV5-6 to TRBJ2-3; tentatively, D is TRBD1 (6 bases). Deletions cut 4 bases from V and 3 bases from J, with 12 bases between. This CDR3 comprises 14 residues. CDR1 and CDR2 from the germline V gene are SGHDT and YYEEEE. As DNA, the CDR3 is TGTGCCAGCAGCCCAGGGGCTCGAACAGATACGCAGTATTTT. Encoded protein: CASSPGARTDTQYF.

The table lists this clone with a count of one. Compared with germline, one end of the junction differs, possibly owing to a read error. CDR3 in DNA: TGCTCCAGCAGCCAAGATTCCGGAAAGAAGGCTAATGAAAAACTGTTTTTT. Translation: CSSSQDSGKKANEKLFF. The chain combines TRBV4-1 with TRBJ1-4; D gene uncertain. The CDR3 consists of 17 residues. CDR1 MGHRA and CDR2 YSYEKL come from the germline V gene.

The rearrangement joins TRBV6-6 to TRBJ2-2; D may be TRBD1 (5 bases). Germline V gene data show CDR1 as MNHNY and CDR2 as SVGAGI (reference sequence). CDR3 length equals 14 residues. V was cut by 7 bases and J by 1 base, with 10 bases left in between. This CDR3 reads CASMLGVNTGELFF. In DNA form, the CDR3 reads TGTGCCAGCATGTTAGGGGTGAACACCGGGGAGCTGTTTTTT.

This clone has only a few counts. The genes are TRBV28 and TRBJ1-4, with TRBD1 matching over 8 bases. Unmatched junction bases numbered 8, after V lost 4 bases and J lost 4 bases. The germline V gene has CDR1 MDHEN and CDR2 SYDVKM. The CDR3 contains 16 residues. DNA of the CDR3: TGTGCCAGCAGTTCGACACAGGGGGTCGGTAATGAAAAACTGTTTTTT. Encoded protein: CASSSTQGVGNEKLFF.